This T cell receptor beta chain originates from a study of cytomegalovirus exposure and HLA in healthy donors. Findings of the study overall: In a later analysis, TCR beta V- and J-gene trimming showed a link to a missense DCLRE1C variant.

The PCR employed 60 Vbeta primers together with 13 Jbeta primers. TCRdb's copy holds only in-frame clones and misses some; the assay was immunoSEQ multiplex PCR. Its listing shows around 200,000 clones. Germline V lookup: CDR1 LNHDA, CDR2 SQIVND (reference sequence). The CDR3 is 15 residues long. Unmatched junction bases numbered 12, after V lost 8 bases and J lost 5 bases. Notes on this clone: Its antigen is undetermined.

The sequence was collected from a woman in her twenties or thirties in good health and CMV-seropositive. The chain combines TRBV19 with TRBJ1-1, with 9 bases identical to TRBD1. The material sequenced was PBMCs. The chain's CDR3 is CASGRDREGSTEAFF. Here the CDR3 DNA reads TGTGCCAGTGGCCGGGACAGGGAGGGGAGTACTGAAGCTTTCTTT.